The rows below give T cell receptor beta chains drawn from one sample of a study of early T cells in non-severe SARS-CoV-2 infection. TCRdb fed the 5' RACE reads into MiXCR, producing one record per CDR3 protein. The sample includes about 19,000 distinct CDR3 sequences, about 4% seen only once; the top ten take 7.2%. Sequences were obtained from whole blood. The receptors here all came from an adult who was a healthcare worker with PCR-confirmed SARS-CoV-2 infection or an uninfected control (not recorded which). Both conserved end residues are part of each CDR3. Each record gives: D gene, J gene, clone size, V gene, CDR3 protein, CDR3 DNA. D genes are given only for firm matches. Clone sizes are given selectively: once, few, many, or a class where the clone is expanded.

d_call: .
j_call: TRBJ2-6
clone_size: many
v_call: TRBV4-3
cdr3_aa: CASSQGSRDEYSGANVLTF
cdr3_nt: TGCGCCAGCAGCCAAGGAAGTAGGGATGAATACTCTGGGGCCAACGTCCTGACTTTC

d_call: .
j_call: TRBJ2-1
clone_size: many
v_call: TRBV7-6
cdr3_aa: CASSSVLATNEQFF
cdr3_nt: TGTGCCAGCAGCTCCGTACTAGCTACCAATGAGCAGTTCTTC

d_call: .
j_call: TRBJ1-1
clone_size: many
v_call: TRBV5-5
cdr3_aa: CASSFSLGVNTEAFF
cdr3_nt: TGTGCCAGCAGCTTCAGTTTGGGGGTGAACACTGAAGCTTTCTTT

d_call: .
j_call: TRBJ1-1
clone_size: many
v_call: TRBV6-5
cdr3_aa: CASSYSDSMNTEAFF
cdr3_nt: TGTGCCAGCAGTTATTCCGACAGTATGAACACTGAAGCTTTCTTT

d_call: .
j_call: TRBJ1-1
clone_size: many
v_call: TRBV5-4
cdr3_aa: CASSLALNRRNTEAFF
cdr3_nt: TGTGCCAGCAGCTTGGCCTTAAACAGACGAAACACTGAAGCTTTCTTT

d_call: .
j_call: TRBJ2-3
clone_size: .
v_call: TRBV3-1
cdr3_aa: CASSQPSTDTQYF
cdr3_nt: TGTGCCAGCAGCCAACCCAGCACAGATACGCAGTATTTT

d_call: .
j_call: TRBJ2-2
clone_size: many
v_call: TRBV7-6
cdr3_aa: CASNWNVGTGELFF
cdr3_nt: TGTGCCAGCAACTGGAATGTCGGAACCGGGGAGCTGTTTTTT

d_call: TRBD1
j_call: TRBJ1-3
clone_size: medium-sized
v_call: TRBV20-1
cdr3_aa: CSAKDRGRSGNTIYF
cdr3_nt: TGCAGTGCTAAGGACAGGGGGCGATCTGGAAACACCATATATTTT

d_call: .
j_call: TRBJ1-4
clone_size: few
v_call: TRBV4-2
cdr3_aa: CASSQESGIWGEKLFF
cdr3_nt: TGTGCCAGCAGCCAAGAGTCGGGGATTTGGGGGGAAAAACTGTTTTTT

d_call: .
j_call: TRBJ1-1
clone_size: few
v_call: TRBV7-6
cdr3_aa: CASSLGGVNTEAFF
cdr3_nt: TGTGCCAGCAGCTTAGGAGGGGTGAACACTGAAGCTTTCTTT

d_call: TRBD2
j_call: TRBJ2-7
clone_size: medium-sized
v_call: TRBV5-4
cdr3_aa: CASSLALTSGGALKEQYF
cdr3_nt: TGTGCCAGCAGCTTGGCCTTAACTAGCGGGGGGGCCCTGAAGGAGCAGTACTTC

d_call: .
j_call: TRBJ2-3
clone_size: many
v_call: TRBV10-3
cdr3_aa: CAISRRDLTSTDTQYF
cdr3_nt: TGTGCCATCAGTCGCCGGGACTTGACTAGCACAGATACGCAGTATTTT

d_call: .
j_call: TRBJ2-5
clone_size: .
v_call: TRBV6-2/TRBV6-3
cdr3_aa: CASGEGTQYF
cdr3_nt: TGTGCCAGCGGGGAAGGGACCCAGTACTTC

d_call: .
j_call: TRBJ1-1
clone_size: many
v_call: TRBV7-2
cdr3_aa: CASSPVLGVSSEAFF
cdr3_nt: TGTGCCAGCAGTCCGGTACTTGGGGTATCAAGTGAAGCTTTCTTT

d_call: .
j_call: TRBJ1-5
clone_size: many
v_call: TRBV6-6
cdr3_aa: CASSYVGGTQPQHF
cdr3_nt: TGTGCCAGCAGTTACGTGGGAGGTACTCAGCCCCAGCATTTT

d_call: TRBD1
j_call: TRBJ1-2
clone_size: many
v_call: TRBV7-2
cdr3_aa: CASSSSPTGQGEGYTF
cdr3_nt: TGTGCCAGCAGCTCTAGCCCTACGGGACAGGGAGAGGGCTACACCTTC

d_call: .
j_call: TRBJ2-1
clone_size: .
v_call: TRBV3-1
cdr3_aa: CASSYGQSSYNEQFF
cdr3_nt: TGTGCCAGCAGCTACGGACAGAGCTCCTACAATGAGCAGTTCTTC

d_call: .
j_call: TRBJ2-7
clone_size: many
v_call: TRBV6-2/TRBV6-3
cdr3_aa: CASSDLYEQYF
cdr3_nt: TGTGCCAGCAGCGACCTTTACGAGCAGTACTTC

d_call: TRBD2
j_call: TRBJ2-7
clone_size: many
v_call: TRBV5-5
cdr3_aa: CASSVRSAGVTYEQYF
cdr3_nt: TGTGCCAGCAGCGTGCGATCAGCGGGGGTTACCTACGAGCAGTACTTC

d_call: TRBD2
j_call: TRBJ2-2
clone_size: many
v_call: TRBV19
cdr3_aa: CASLAGRGTGELFF
cdr3_nt: TGTGCCAGTCTAGCGGGGCGCGGCACCGGGGAGCTGTTTTTT

d_call: TRBD2
j_call: TRBJ2-7
clone_size: .
v_call: TRBV29-1
cdr3_aa: CSVEVAGDRPNEQYF
cdr3_nt: TGCAGCGTTGAAGTAGCGGGGGACAGACCCAACGAGCAGTACTTC

d_call: .
j_call: TRBJ1-1
clone_size: few
v_call: TRBV2
cdr3_aa: CASKDLTRPGTEAFF
cdr3_nt: TGTGCCAGCAAGGACTTGACCCGCCCGGGGACTGAAGCTTTCTTT

d_call: TRBD1
j_call: TRBJ1-5
clone_size: many
v_call: TRBV12-3/TRBV12-4
cdr3_aa: CASRATGYSNQPQHF
cdr3_nt: TGTGCCAGCAGGGCGACAGGGTATAGCAATCAGCCCCAGCATTTT

d_call: .
j_call: TRBJ2-7
clone_size: few
v_call: TRBV5-1
cdr3_aa: CASSTQGSHEQYF
cdr3_nt: TGCGCCAGCAGCACCCAGGGGAGCCACGAGCAGTACTTC

d_call: .
j_call: TRBJ2-6
clone_size: many
v_call: TRBV7-3
cdr3_aa: CASSLTKDSGANVLTF
cdr3_nt: TGTGCCAGCAGCTTAACGAAGGACTCTGGGGCCAACGTCCTGACTTTC

d_call: TRBD1
j_call: TRBJ1-6
clone_size: .
v_call: TRBV7-9
cdr3_aa: CASSNGQGMNSPLHF
cdr3_nt: TGTGCCAGCAGCAACGGACAGGGGATGAATTCACCCCTCCACTTT

d_call: TRBD2
j_call: TRBJ2-5
clone_size: medium-sized
v_call: TRBV7-6
cdr3_aa: CASTTLAGGETQYF
cdr3_nt: TGTGCCAGCACTACCCTAGCGGGGGGTGAGACCCAGTACTTC

d_call: TRBD1
j_call: TRBJ1-1
clone_size: many
v_call: TRBV7-2
cdr3_aa: CASSYTLGGQGEAFF
cdr3_nt: TGTGCCAGCAGCTACACACTCGGGGGACAGGGTGAAGCTTTCTTT

d_call: .
j_call: TRBJ1-4
clone_size: few
v_call: TRBV5-1
cdr3_aa: CASSWTATNEKLFF
cdr3_nt: TGCGCCAGCAGCTGGACAGCAACTAATGAAAAACTGTTTTTT

d_call: TRBD2
j_call: TRBJ2-3
clone_size: medium-sized
v_call: TRBV20-1
cdr3_aa: CSARKRGGLFDTQYF
cdr3_nt: TGCAGTGCTAGAAAGCGGGGGGGTCTGTTTGATACGCAGTATTTT

d_call: .
j_call: TRBJ1-1
clone_size: many
v_call: TRBV12-3/TRBV12-4
cdr3_aa: CASSSNRNTEAFF
cdr3_nt: TGTGCCAGCAGTTCAAACAGGAACACTGAAGCTTTCTTT

d_call: .
j_call: TRBJ2-5
clone_size: many
v_call: TRBV14
cdr3_aa: CASSQETVVETQYF
cdr3_nt: TGTGCCAGCAGCCAAGAAACTGTCGTAGAGACCCAGTACTTC

d_call: .
j_call: TRBJ2-7
clone_size: many
v_call: TRBV7-9
cdr3_aa: CAIGGQLIYEQYF
cdr3_nt: TGTGCCATCGGAGGACAGCTAATCTACGAGCAGTACTTC

d_call: .
j_call: TRBJ1-5
clone_size: many
v_call: TRBV18
cdr3_aa: CASSPGGGQPQHF
cdr3_nt: TGTGCCAGCTCACCAGGGGGAGGGCAGCCCCAGCATTTT

d_call: TRBD1
j_call: TRBJ1-1
clone_size: medium-sized
v_call: TRBV20-1
cdr3_aa: CSARERTGRPGDTEAFF
cdr3_nt: TGCAGTGCTAGAGAGCGGACAGGGAGGCCTGGCGACACTGAAGCTTTCTTT

d_call: .
j_call: TRBJ2-1
clone_size: many
v_call: TRBV12-3/TRBV12-4
cdr3_aa: CASTKGGSSYNEQFF
cdr3_nt: TGTGCCAGCACCAAAGGCGGCAGCTCCTACAATGAGCAGTTCTTC

d_call: TRBD2
j_call: TRBJ2-3
clone_size: many
v_call: TRBV11-3
cdr3_aa: CASSHRLAGNTDTQYF
cdr3_nt: TGTGCCAGCAGCCACCGACTAGCGGGGAACACAGATACGCAGTATTTT

d_call: .
j_call: TRBJ1-4
clone_size: many
v_call: TRBV28
cdr3_aa: CASSLAGEGEKLFF
cdr3_nt: TGTGCCAGCAGTTTAGCGGGCGAGGGTGAAAAACTGTTTTTT

d_call: .
j_call: TRBJ1-5
clone_size: many
v_call: TRBV12-3/TRBV12-4
cdr3_aa: CASSFSQTNQPQHF
cdr3_nt: TGTGCCAGCAGTTTTAGTCAGACCAATCAGCCCCAGCATTTT

d_call: TRBD1
j_call: TRBJ2-1
clone_size: many
v_call: TRBV19
cdr3_aa: CASSRDRGGEQFF
cdr3_nt: TGTGCCAGTAGTAGAGACAGGGGCGGTGAGCAGTTCTTC

d_call: .
j_call: TRBJ2-4
clone_size: few
v_call: TRBV6-1
cdr3_aa: CASSESGRAPRDIF
cdr3_nt: TGTGCCAGCAGTGAATCTGGCAGGGCGCCCCGTGACATCTTC

d_call: TRBD2
j_call: TRBJ2-5
clone_size: many
v_call: TRBV29-1
cdr3_aa: CSVPSGGIQETQYF
cdr3_nt: TGCAGCGTACCCAGCGGGGGAATCCAAGAGACCCAGTACTTC

d_call: .
j_call: TRBJ1-1
clone_size: .
v_call: TRBV4-1
cdr3_aa: CASRIQGGNTEAFF
cdr3_nt: TGCGCCAGCCGGATACAGGGTGGGAACACTGAAGCTTTCTTT

d_call: TRBD2
j_call: TRBJ2-7
clone_size: many
v_call: TRBV5-5
cdr3_aa: CASSLGGSSYEQYF
cdr3_nt: TGTGCCAGCAGCTTGGGCGGGAGCTCCTACGAGCAGTACTTC

d_call: .
j_call: TRBJ1-5
clone_size: many
v_call: TRBV18
cdr3_aa: CASSRDRDQPQHF
cdr3_nt: TGTGCCAGCTCACGGGACCGGGATCAGCCCCAGCATTTT

d_call: .
j_call: TRBJ1-6
clone_size: many
v_call: TRBV7-8
cdr3_aa: CASSPGGGHSPLHF
cdr3_nt: TGTGCCAGCAGCCCGGGGGGGGGACATTCACCCCTCCACTTT

d_call: .
j_call: TRBJ1-1
clone_size: many
v_call: TRBV7-9
cdr3_aa: CASSRFGGRAANTEAFF
cdr3_nt: TGTGCCAGCAGCCGATTCGGGGGGCGCGCGGCGAACACTGAAGCTTTCTTT